Included here is one T cell receptor beta chain sequence, with context. Its antigen is unidentified. The libraries were made with immunoSEQ v3.0 at survey level. Libraries were prepared by immunoSEQ multiplex PCR; TCRdb keeps only in-frame clonotypes and omits some of them. The sample lists around 20,000 clones, approximately 84% seen once, with about 4.4% in the top ten. This sample stems from a study of long-term antiretroviral therapy in people with HIV. Study-wide context: Samples collected earliest predate the 2015 immediate-ART recommendation by about a decade. Overall study results and limits: Those clones which expanded before ART made up the dominant part of the repertoire at all time points.

Trimming took 8 bases from V and 5 from J, leaving 22 bases between them. Per germline, CDR1 MRHNA and CDR2 SNTAGT. The CDR3 runs 16 residues. Every specimen held between about 0.85-10 million cryopreserved PBMC. These were thawed and washed before DNA extraction. The origin of this receptor is a man under 40 with HIV. The sample consisted of unsorted PBMCs, taken roughly 5.9 years after starting antiretroviral therapy. This chain uses TRBV6-4 with TRBJ1-5; tentatively, D is TRBD1 (5 bases). CDR3 region: CASDPAGNYFHQPQHF. Here the CDR3 DNA reads TGTGCCAGCGACCCCGCAGGGAACTACTTCCATCAGCCCCAGCATTTT.